A single sample gave rise to the 19 T cell receptor beta chains below, sequenced in a study of blood T cells in healthy people across ages (dated by TCRdb to between 2014 and 2016). The library was produced with 5' RACE. The data were produced on an Illumina HiSeq 2500. A second PCR of about 7 to 12 cycles was run with a J-beta primer mix and a sample-barcoded 5' primer. The public reads were reanalyzed by TCRdb: fastp trimming at Q25, MiXCR alignment, in-frame beta chains only. For every CDR3 protein sequence, its rows merge into one entry that carries the most common genes and DNA. In all, the sample holds hundreds of thousands of distinct CDR3 sequences, and about 30% of those were seen once. In total, the top ten clones hold 15% to 18% of the sample. Material for sequencing was blood. These receptor sequences come from an elderly woman in good health.

CDR3 amino acids: CASSNDARYGKLFF. The CDR3 DNA sequence: TGTGCCAGCAGCAACGACGCACGATATGGAAAACTGTTTTTT. The chain uses TRBV7-2 and TRBJ1-4; no clear D. The CDR3 is made up of 14 amino acids. V lost 5 bases and J lost 10, with 17 bases in between. Germline-derived CDR1 and CDR2 are SGHTA and FQGNSA.

This clonotype occurred many times. This sequence joins TRBV5-4 and TRBJ2-1; 12 positions match TRBD2. The germline V gene encodes CDR1 SGHNT and CDR2 YYREEE (reference sequence). V lost 4 bases, J lost 6 bases, and 8 bases stayed unmatched. CDR3 length equals 16 residues. CDR3 DNA: TGTGCCAGCAGCCCATTGACTAGCGGGGGTGGCAATGAGCAGTTCTTC. As protein: CASSPLTSGGGNEQFF. Supplemented by reference TRBV5-4 and TRBJ2-1, the full variable domain reads ETGVTQSPTHLIKTRGQQVTLRCSSQSGHNTVSWYQQALGQGPQFIFQYYREEENGRGNFPPRFSGLQFPNYSSELNVNALELDDSALYLCASSPLTSGGGNEQFFGPGTRLTVL.

The table lists this clonotype with a few counts. The genes are TRBV6-1 and TRBJ2-4; D is undetermined. The V end lost 2 bases, the J end lost 4 bases, and 12 bases lay between the germline ends. The germline V gene has CDR1 MNHNS and CDR2 SASEGT. The CDR3 length is 15 residues. CDR3 coding DNA: TGTGCCAGCAGTGAACAAGACTTGTCAAAAAACATTCAGTACTTC. It specifies CASSEQDLSKNIQYF.

This clonotype showed up many times. The rearrangement uses TRBV20-1 and TRBJ2-3; 9 bases agree with TRBD1. The V gene's germline CDR1 is DFQATT and CDR2 SNEGSKA (reference sequence). The CDR3 is made up of 15 amino acids. Unmatched junction bases numbered 6, after V lost 5 bases and J lost 0 bases. The CDR3 DNA reads TGCAGTGCTGCCGGGGACAGGGACAGCACAGATACGCAGTATTTT. It translates to CSAAGDRDSTDTQYF.

This clonotype was counted many times. The chain combines TRBV6-5 with TRBJ2-3; a weak D match, TRBD2 (5 bases). The V gene's germline CDR1 is MNHEY and CDR2 SVGAGI. The germline V and J ends were trimmed by 5 bases and 0 bases, with 6 bases remaining between them. The CDR3 is 13 residues long. The CDR3 sequence is CASSRTSTDTQYF. The CDR3 coding sequence is TGTGCCAGCAGTCGGACTAGCACAGATACGCAGTATTTT.

The chain joins TRBV5-1 to TRBJ2-5; 8 nucleotides align to TRBD1. CDR1 and CDR2 from the germline V gene are SGHRS and YFSETQ. V dropped 6 bases and J dropped 2; count of bases not matched to a gene: 9. The CDR3 covers 15 residues. This CDR3 reads CASNGGTGLQETQYF. In DNA form, the CDR3 reads TGCGCCAGCAACGGCGGGACAGGCCTTCAAGAGACCCAGTACTTC.

This clonotype was observed many times. The genes are TRBV6-5 and TRBJ2-6, with D perhaps matching TRBD1 (6 bases). This CDR3 spans 15 amino acids. Looked up from germline, CDR1 is MNHEY and CDR2 is SVGAGI. V was trimmed by 6 bases and J by 2 bases, leaving 11 bases between them. The CDR3 nucleotides read TGTGCCAGCAGCCTCCAGGGGCCTGGGGCCAACGTCCTGACTTTC. Protein sequence: CASSLQGPGANVLTF.

Only a few counts were recorded for this clonotype. V usage is TRBV7-3 and J usage is TRBJ1-1, with D unresolved. This CDR3 is 14 amino acids long. From germline, CDR1 is SGHTA and CDR2 FQGTGA. Trimming shortened V by 0 bases and J by 5 bases, and 10 bases separated the two germline ends. The CDR3 here is CASSLTPYSTEAFF. CDR3 bases: TGTGCCAGCAGCTTAACGCCCTATTCAACTGAAGCTTTCTTT.

This clonotype has a handful of counts. CDR3 sequence (DNA): TGTGCCAGCAGCTTATGGGTGGGACAGGGGGCGCGGGAGCTGTTTTTT. This codes for CASSLWVGQGARELFF. The V gene is TRBV7-2, the J gene TRBJ2-2, with TRBD1 identical over 12 bases. CDR1 and CDR2 (germline): SGHTA, FQGNSA. Trimming at V came to 2 bases and at J to 9 bases, leaving 7 bases not matched to a gene. This CDR3 has 16 residues.

This clonotype was counted between two and nine times. The V call is TRBV5-1, the J call TRBJ2-6, with TRBD1 matching 8 bases. Looked up from germline, CDR1 is SGHRS and CDR2 is YFSETQ. The junction had 12 bases not matched to a gene; V was cut back by 0 bases and J by 4 bases. The CDR3 contains 19 residues. The CDR3: CASSLEGTGLNRGANVLTF. The CDR3 DNA follows: TGCGCCAGCAGCTTGGAGGGGACAGGCTTGAATAGAGGGGCCAACGTCCTGACTTTC.

With regard to this clonotype: Possible read error: a much larger clone is one base away. The rearrangement links TRBV6-1 to TRBJ2-5; D is unclear. The V gene's germline CDR1 is MNHNS and CDR2 SASEGT. The CDR3 is made up of 15 amino acids. CDR3 in amino acids: CAGSVELGRQETQYF. The CDR3 bases are TGTGCCGGCAGTGTAGAACTTGGGCGACAAGAGACCCAGTACTTC.

The sample holds a few counts of this clonotype. The chain couples TRBV7-2 to TRBJ1-5; 10 nucleotides align to TRBD1. Trimming at V came to 2 bases and at J to 2 bases, leaving 6 bases not matched to a gene. This CDR3 comprises 17 residues. In germline, CDR1 is SGHTA, CDR2 FQGNSA. CDR3 in amino acids: CASSLRGGTGGNQPQHF. CDR3 nucleotides: TGTGCCAGCAGCTTAAGAGGGGGGACAGGGGGCAATCAGCCCCAGCATTTT.

Remarks on this clonotype: The junction differs from germline at one of its ends, possibly a read error. This sequence joins TRBV5-1 and TRBJ2-1; 12 positions match TRBD2. Germline lookup yields CDR1 SGHRS and CDR2 YFSETQ. The CDR3 extends over 18 amino acids. DNA for the CDR3: TGCGCCAGCAGCTTGAGAACTAGCGGGGGGAGCTCCTACAATGAGCGGTACTTC. Translating gives CASSLRTSGGSSYNERYF.

In its sample, this clonotype was seen a few times. This sequence may be a read error, since a much larger clone differs from it by one base. V and J are TRBV6-5 and TRBJ2-5; 7 bases are shared with TRBD1. This CDR3 region has 14 residues. CDR1 is MNHEY, CDR2 SVGAGI, per germline. The J segment lost 11 bases and the V segment lost 4 bases, leaving 13 bases of the junction unmatched. As DNA, the CDR3 is TGTGCCAGCAGTTCCTCTCTCCCCACAGGGGAGCAGTACTTC. Translated, it gives CASSSSLPTGEQYF.

This clonotype was detected a few times. V gene TRBV19 combines with J gene TRBJ1-1; the D gene is possibly TRBD1 (6 bases). CDR1 and CDR2 from the germline V gene are LNHDA and SQIVND (reference sequence). With 3 bases removed from V and 1 base from J, the gap between germline ends came to 9 bases. The CDR3 consists of 14 residues. The CDR3, as DNA: TGTGCCAGTAGTATTAGGGGACAGAACACTGAAGCTTTCTTT. Its protein product is CASSIRGQNTEAFF.

The chain couples TRBV10-3 to TRBJ2-7; D is possibly TRBD1 (5 bases). The end of the DNA aligns better with TRBJ2-5, so the J call may be wrong. This CDR3 spans 16 amino acids. Germline V gives CDR1 ENHRY, CDR2 SYGVKD. The CDR3 sequence: CAISEELKGQGETQYF. CDR3 bases: TGTGCCATCAGTGAGGAGTTGAAGGGGCAGGGAGAGACCCAGTACTTC.

This clonotype showed up many times. The chain carries TRBV7-2 and TRBJ1-5; D not resolved. In germline, CDR1 is SGHTA, CDR2 FQGNSA. This CDR3 spans 14 amino acids. V was clipped by 7 bases and J by 0 bases, with 10 bases between them. The CDR3 coding sequence is TGTGCCAGCACCCAGGAGTATAGCAATCAGCCCCAGCATTTT. Translating it yields CASTQEYSNQPQHF.

The V gene is TRBV6-2 or TRBV6-3, the J gene TRBJ2-7, with 9 bases fitting TRBD2. The trim removed 6 bases at V and 7 bases at J, leaving 7 bases unmatched. The germline gives CDR1 MNHEY, CDR2 SVGEGT. CDR3 length equals 13 residues. The CDR3 DNA sequence: TGTGCCAGCAGACTTAGCGGGGGCCATGAGCAGTACTTC. It codes for CASRLSGGHEQYF.

The rearrangement uses TRBV7-8 and TRBJ2-6; perhaps TRBD2 as D (5 bases). Germline V lookup: CDR1 SGHVS, CDR2 FQNEAQ. The CDR3 sequence is 17 residues long. V lost 4 bases and J lost 4, with 17 bases in between. Written as DNA, the CDR3 is TGTGCCAGCAGCTCCCCCGCCGGGGTCTCAGGGGCCAACGTCCTGACTTTC. Translated: CASSSPAGVSGANVLTF. Variable domain in full (rest from reference TRBV7-8 and TRBJ2-6): GAGVSQSPRYKVAKRGQDVALRCDPISGHVSLFWYQQALGQGPEFLTYFQNEAQLDKSGLPSDRFFAERPEGSVSTLKIQRTQQEDSAVYLCASSSPAGVSGANVLTFGAGSRLTVL.